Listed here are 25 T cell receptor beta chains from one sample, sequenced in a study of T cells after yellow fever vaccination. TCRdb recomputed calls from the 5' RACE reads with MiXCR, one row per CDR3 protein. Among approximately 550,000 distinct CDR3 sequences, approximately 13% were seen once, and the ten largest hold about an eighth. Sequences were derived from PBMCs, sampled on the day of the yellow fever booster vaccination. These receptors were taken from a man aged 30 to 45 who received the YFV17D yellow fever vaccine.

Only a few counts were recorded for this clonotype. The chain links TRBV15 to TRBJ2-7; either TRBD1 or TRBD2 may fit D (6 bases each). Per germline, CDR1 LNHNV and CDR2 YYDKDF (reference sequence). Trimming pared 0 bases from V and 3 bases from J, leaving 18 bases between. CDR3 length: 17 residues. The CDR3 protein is CATSRDRRGGQRYEQYF. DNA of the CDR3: TGTGCCACCAGCAGAGATAGGCGGGGAGGACAGCGCTACGAGCAGTACTTC.

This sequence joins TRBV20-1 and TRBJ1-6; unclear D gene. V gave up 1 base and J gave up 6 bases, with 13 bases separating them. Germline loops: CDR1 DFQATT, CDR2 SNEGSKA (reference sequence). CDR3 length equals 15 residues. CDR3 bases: TGCAGTGCTAGAGGCGCAGGTGGAAGTAATTCACCCCTCCACTTT. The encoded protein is CSARGAGGSNSPLHF.

The CDR3 is CASSPSRALKEQYF. In DNA form, the CDR3 reads TGTGCCAGCAGCCCTTCCCGGGCGTTAAAGGAGCAGTATTTT. This chain joins TRBV7-9 and TRBJ2-3; D ambiguous. Trimming took off 5 bases at V and 11 bases at J, with 20 bases between the two ends. CDR1 and CDR2 from the germline V gene are SEHNR and FQNEAQ (reference sequence). The CDR3 consists of 14 residues. The complete variable domain, with remaining parts taken from reference TRBV7-9 and TRBJ2-3, reads DTGVSQNPRHKITKRGQNVTFRCDPISEHNRLYWYRQTLGQGPEFLTYFQNEAQLEKSRLLSDRFSAERPKGSFSTLEIQRTEQGDSAMYLCASSPSRALKEQYFGPGTRLTVL.

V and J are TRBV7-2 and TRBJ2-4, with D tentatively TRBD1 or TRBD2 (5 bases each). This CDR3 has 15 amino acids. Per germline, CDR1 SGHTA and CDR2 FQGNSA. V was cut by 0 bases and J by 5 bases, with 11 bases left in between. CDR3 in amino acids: CASSLARDQENIQYF. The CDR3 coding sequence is TGTGCCAGCAGCTTAGCCCGGGACCAGGAAAACATTCAGTACTTC.

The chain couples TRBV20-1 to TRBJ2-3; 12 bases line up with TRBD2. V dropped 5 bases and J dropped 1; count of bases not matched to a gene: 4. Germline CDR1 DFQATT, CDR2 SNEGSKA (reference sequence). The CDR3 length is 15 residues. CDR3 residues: CSADGLAGRTDTQYF. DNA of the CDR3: TGCAGTGCTGACGGACTAGCGGGACGCACAGATACGCAGTATTTT.

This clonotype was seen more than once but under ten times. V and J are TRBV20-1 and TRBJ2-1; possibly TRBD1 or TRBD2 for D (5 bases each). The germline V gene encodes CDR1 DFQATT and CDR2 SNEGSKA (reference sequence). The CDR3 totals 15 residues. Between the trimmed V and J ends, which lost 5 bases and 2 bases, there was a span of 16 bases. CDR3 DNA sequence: TGCAGTGCTCCTACAAGGGACGGGGCCTACAATGAGCAGTTCTTC. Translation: CSAPTRDGAYNEQFF.

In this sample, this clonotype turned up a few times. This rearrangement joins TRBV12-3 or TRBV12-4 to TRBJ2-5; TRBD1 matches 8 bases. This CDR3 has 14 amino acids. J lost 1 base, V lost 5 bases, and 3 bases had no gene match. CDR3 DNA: TGTGCCAGCAGTGACGGGACAGGCCAAGAGACCCAGTACTTC. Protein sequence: CASSDGTGQETQYF.

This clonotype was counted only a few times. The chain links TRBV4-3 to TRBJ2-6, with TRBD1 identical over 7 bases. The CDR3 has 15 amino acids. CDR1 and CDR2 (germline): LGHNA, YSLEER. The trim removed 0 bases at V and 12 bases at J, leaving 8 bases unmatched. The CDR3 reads CASSQEDRTLRVLTF. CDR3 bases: TGCGCCAGCAGCCAAGAGGACAGGACCCTTCGCGTCCTGACTTTC.

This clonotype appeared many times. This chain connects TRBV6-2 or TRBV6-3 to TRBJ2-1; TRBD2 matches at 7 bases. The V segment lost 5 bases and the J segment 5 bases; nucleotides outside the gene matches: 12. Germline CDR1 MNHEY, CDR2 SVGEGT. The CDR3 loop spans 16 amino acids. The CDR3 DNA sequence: TGTGCCAGCAGTGGTTCTCGACTAGCACAACACAATGAGCAGTTCTTC. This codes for CASSGSRLAQHNEQFF.

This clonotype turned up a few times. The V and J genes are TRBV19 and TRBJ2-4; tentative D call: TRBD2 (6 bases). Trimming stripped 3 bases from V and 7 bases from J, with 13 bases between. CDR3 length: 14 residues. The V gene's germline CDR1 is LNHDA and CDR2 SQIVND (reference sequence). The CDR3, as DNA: TGTGCCAGTAGTATCGGGCGGGATAGGAACATTCAGTACTTC. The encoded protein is CASSIGRDRNIQYF.

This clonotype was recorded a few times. CDR3 region: CASRPFTSGRAVMDTQYF. For the CDR3, the DNA is TGTGCCAGCAGACCGTTTACTAGCGGGAGGGCCGTGATGGATACGCAGTATTTT. V and J are TRBV5-4 and TRBJ2-3; 13 nucleotides match TRBD2. V lost 5 bases, J lost 6 bases, and 15 bases stayed unmatched. The germline V gene encodes CDR1 SGHNT and CDR2 YYREEE (reference sequence). The CDR3 is 18 amino acids.

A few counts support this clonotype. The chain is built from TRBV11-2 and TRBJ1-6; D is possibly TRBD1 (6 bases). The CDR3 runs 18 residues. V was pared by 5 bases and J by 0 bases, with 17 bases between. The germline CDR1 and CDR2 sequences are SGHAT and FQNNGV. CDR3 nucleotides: TGTGCCAGCAGCAACCCAGGGGATATATACTCCTATAATTCACCCCTCCACTTT. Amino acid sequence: CASSNPGDIYSYNSPLHF.

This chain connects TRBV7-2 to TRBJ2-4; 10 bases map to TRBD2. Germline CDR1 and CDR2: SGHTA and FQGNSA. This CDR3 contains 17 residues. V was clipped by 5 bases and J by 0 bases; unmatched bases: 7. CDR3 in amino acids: CASSLRTSGVAKNIQYF. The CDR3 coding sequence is TGTGCCAGCAGCCTAAGGACTAGCGGAGTAGCCAAAAACATTCAGTACTTC.

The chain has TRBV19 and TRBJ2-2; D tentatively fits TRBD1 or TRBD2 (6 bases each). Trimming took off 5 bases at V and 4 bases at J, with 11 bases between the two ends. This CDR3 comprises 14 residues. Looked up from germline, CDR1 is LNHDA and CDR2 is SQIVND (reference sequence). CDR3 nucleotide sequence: TGTGCCAGTAGTCAACAGGGAGGCACCGGGGAGCTGTTTTTT. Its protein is CASSQQGGTGELFF.

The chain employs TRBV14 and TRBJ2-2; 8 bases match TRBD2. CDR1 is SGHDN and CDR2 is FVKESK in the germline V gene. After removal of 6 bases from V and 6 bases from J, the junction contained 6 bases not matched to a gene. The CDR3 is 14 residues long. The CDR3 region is CASRHSGSAGELFF. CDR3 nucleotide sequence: TGTGCCAGCAGACACAGCGGGAGTGCCGGGGAGCTGTTTTTT.

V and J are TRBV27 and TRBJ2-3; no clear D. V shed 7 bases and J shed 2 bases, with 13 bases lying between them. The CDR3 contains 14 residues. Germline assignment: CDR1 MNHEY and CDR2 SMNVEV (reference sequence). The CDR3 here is CASTRSPHTDTQYF. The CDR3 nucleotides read TGTGCCAGCACCCGGAGTCCCCACACAGATACGCAGTATTTT.

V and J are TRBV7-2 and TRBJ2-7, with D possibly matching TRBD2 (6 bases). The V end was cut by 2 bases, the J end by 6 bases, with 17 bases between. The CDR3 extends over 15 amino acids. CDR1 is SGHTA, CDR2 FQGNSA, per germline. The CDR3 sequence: CASSLRPGDGGEQYF. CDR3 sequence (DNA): TGTGCCAGCAGCTTACGCCCGGGAGATGGGGGCGAGCAGTACTTC.

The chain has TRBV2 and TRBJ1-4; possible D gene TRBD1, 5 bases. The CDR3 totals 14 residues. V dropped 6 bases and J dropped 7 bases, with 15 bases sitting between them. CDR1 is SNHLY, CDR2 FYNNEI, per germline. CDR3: CASSAHRDSEKLFF. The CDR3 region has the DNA TGTGCCAGCAGCGCGCACCGGGACTCTGAAAAACTGTTTTTT.

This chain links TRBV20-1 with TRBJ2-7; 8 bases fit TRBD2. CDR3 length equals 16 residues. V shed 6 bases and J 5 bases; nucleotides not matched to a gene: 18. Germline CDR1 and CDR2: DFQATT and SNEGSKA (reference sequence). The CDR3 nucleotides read TGCAGTGCACAGGACATTATTCCGGGACTAGGGGACGAGCAGTACTTC. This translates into CSAQDIIPGLGDEQYF.

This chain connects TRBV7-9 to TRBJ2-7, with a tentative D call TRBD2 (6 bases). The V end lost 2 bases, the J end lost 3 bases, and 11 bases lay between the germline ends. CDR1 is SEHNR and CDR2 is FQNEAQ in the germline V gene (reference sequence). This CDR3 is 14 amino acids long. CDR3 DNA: TGTGCCAGCAGCTTACGGGGGTTAGACTACGAGCAGTACTTC. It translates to CASSLRGLDYEQYF.

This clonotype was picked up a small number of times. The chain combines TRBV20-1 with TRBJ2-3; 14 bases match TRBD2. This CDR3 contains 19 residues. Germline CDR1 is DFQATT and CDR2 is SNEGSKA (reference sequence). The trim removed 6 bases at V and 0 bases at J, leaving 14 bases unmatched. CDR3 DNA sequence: TGCAGTGCGAACTCCGGGACTAGCGGGAGCGTACATAGCACAGATACGCAGTATTTT. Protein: CSANSGTSGSVHSTDTQYF.

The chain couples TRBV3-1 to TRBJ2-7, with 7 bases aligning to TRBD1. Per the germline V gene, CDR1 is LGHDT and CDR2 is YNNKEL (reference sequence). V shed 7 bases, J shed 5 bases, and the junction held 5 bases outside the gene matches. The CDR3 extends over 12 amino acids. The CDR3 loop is CASTRQGDEQYF. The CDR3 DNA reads TGTGCCAGCACCAGACAGGGTGACGAGCAGTACTTC.

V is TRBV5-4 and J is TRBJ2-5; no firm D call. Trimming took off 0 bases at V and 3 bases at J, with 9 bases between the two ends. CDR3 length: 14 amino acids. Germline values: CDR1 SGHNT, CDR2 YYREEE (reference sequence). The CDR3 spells CASSLASVKETQYF. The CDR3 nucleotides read TGTGCCAGCAGCTTGGCATCGGTAAAAGAGACCCAGTACTTC.

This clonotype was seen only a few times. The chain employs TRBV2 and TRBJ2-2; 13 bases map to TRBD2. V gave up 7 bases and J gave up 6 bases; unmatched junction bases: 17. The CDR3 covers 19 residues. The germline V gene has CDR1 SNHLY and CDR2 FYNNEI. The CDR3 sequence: CASIGMKKGLAGDPGELFF. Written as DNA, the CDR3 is TGTGCCAGCATCGGAATGAAGAAAGGACTAGCGGGAGACCCCGGGGAGCTGTTTTTT.

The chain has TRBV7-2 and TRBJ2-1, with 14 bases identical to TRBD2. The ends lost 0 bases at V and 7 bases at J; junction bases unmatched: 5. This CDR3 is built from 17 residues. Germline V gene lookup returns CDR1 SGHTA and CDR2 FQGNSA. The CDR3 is CASSLAGLAGVGNEQFF. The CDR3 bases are TGTGCCAGCAGCTTAGCGGGACTAGCGGGGGTAGGGAATGAGCAGTTCTTC. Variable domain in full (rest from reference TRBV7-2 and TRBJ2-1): GAGVSQSPSNKVTEKGKDVELRCDPISGHTALYWYRQSLGQGLEFLIYFQGNSAPDKSGLPSDRFSAERTGGSVSTLTIQRTQQEDSAVYLCASSLAGLAGVGNEQFFGPGTRLTVL.